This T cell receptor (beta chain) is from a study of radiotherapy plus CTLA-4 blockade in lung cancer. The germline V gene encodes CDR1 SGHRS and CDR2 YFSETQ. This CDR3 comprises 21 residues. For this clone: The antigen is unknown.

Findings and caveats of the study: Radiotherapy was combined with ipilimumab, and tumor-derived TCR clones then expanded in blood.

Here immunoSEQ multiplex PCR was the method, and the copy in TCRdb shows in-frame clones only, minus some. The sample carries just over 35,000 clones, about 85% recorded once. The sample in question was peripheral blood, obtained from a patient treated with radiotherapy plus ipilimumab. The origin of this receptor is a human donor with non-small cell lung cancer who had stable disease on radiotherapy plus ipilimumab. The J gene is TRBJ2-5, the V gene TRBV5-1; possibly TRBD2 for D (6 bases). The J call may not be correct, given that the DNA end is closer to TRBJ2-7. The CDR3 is CASSLRLVFPSPTSGSYEQYF. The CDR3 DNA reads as TGCGCCAGCAGCTTAAGACTAGTCTTTCCATCTCCTACGAGTGGCTCCTACGAGCAGTACTTC.